This TCR beta chain was captured by sequencing in a study of preoperative IRX-2 immunotherapy in early breast cancer. This CDR3 is built from 17 residues. V lost 4 bases to trimming and J lost 1 base; unmatched junction nucleotides: 7. Germline assignment: CDR1 SGHNT and CDR2 YENEEA. Treatment of the sample: preoperative locoregional IRX-2 cytokine immunotherapy. This phase Ib study tested locoregional IRX-2 cytokine immunotherapy given before surgery. The protocol was immunoSEQ multiplex PCR, while the TCRdb copy is restricted to in-frame clones and leaves out a portion. The table includes about 520 clones, roughly 86% detected once.

This TCR came from a human donor with breast cancer. This chain joins TRBV11-3 and TRBJ2-2; 9 positions match TRBD2. The sample consisted of tumor tissue, taken after IRX-2 immunotherapy. The CDR3 is CASSSSPTSGNTGELFF. The CDR3 DNA sequence: TGTGCCAGCAGCTCGTCCCCGACTAGCGGGAACACCGGGGAGCTGTTTTTT.